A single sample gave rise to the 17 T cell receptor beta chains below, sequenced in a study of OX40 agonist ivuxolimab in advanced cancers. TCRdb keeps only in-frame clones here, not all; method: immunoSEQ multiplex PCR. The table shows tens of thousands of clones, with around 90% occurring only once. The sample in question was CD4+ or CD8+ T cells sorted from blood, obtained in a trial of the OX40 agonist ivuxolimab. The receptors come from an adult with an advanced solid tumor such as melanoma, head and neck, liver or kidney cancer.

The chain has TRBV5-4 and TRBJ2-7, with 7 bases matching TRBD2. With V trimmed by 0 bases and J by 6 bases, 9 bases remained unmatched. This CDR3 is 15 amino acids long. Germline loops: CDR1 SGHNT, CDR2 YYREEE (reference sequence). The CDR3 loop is CASSLAGGGLSEQYF. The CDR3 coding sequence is TGTGCCAGCAGCTTGGCTGGCGGGGGTCTCTCCGAGCAGTACTTC.

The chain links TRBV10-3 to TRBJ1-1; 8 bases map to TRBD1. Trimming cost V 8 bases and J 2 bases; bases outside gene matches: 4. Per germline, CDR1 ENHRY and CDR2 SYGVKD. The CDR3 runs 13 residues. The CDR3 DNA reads TGTGCCATCGGACAGGGAGATAACACTGAAGCTTTCTTT. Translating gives CAIGQGDNTEAFF.

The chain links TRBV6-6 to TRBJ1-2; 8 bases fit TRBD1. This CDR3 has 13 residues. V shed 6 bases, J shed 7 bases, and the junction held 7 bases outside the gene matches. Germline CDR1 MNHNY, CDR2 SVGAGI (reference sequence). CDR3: CASSPGQDFGYTF. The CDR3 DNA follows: TGTGCCAGCAGCCCGGGACAGGATTTTGGCTACACCTTC.

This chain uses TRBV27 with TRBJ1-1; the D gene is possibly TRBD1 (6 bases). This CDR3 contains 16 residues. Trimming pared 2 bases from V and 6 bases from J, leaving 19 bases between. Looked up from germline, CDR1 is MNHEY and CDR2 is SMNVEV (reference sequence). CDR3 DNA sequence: TGTGCCAGCAGTTTAAAGCCAGGGGATTTAGCACCTGAAGCTTTCTTT. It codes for CASSLKPGDLAPEAFF.

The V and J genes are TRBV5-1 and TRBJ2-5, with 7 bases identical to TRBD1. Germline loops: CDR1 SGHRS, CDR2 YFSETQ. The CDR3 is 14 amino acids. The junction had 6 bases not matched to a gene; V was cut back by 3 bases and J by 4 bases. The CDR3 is CASSSAGGRETQYF. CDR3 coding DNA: TGCGCCAGCAGCTCTGCAGGGGGTAGAGAGACCCAGTACTTC.

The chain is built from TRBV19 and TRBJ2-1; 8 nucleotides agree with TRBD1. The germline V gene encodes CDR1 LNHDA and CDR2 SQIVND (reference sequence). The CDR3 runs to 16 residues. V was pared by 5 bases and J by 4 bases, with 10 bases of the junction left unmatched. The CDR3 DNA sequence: TGTGCCAGTAGTTCAGGACAGGGTGTCTTATACAATGAGCAGTTCTTC. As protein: CASSSGQGVLYNEQFF.

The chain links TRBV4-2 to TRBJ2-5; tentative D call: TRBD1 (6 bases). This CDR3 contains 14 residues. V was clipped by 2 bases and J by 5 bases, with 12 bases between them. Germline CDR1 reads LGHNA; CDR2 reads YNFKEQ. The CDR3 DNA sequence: TGTGCCAGCAGCCAATTAGGGGGAGTGGAGACCCAGTACTTC. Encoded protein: CASSQLGGVETQYF.

CDR3 sequence (DNA): TGTGCCAGCAGTGGTCGGACGGATTTCTATGGCTACACCTTC. This gives the protein CASSGRTDFYGYTF. V gene TRBV6-1 combines with J gene TRBJ1-2; no clear D. The CDR3 is 14 residues long. The V end lost 4 bases, the J end lost 4 bases, and 13 bases lay between the germline ends. Germline assignment: CDR1 MNHNS and CDR2 SASEGT.

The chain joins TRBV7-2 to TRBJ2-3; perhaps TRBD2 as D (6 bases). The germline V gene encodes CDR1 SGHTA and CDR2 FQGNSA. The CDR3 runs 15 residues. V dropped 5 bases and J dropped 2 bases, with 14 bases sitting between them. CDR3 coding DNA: TGTGCCAGCAGCCCGTATAGCGGTTACACAGATACGCAGTATTTT. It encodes CASSPYSGYTDTQYF.

As DNA, the CDR3 is TGTGCCTGGAGTGGCAGGGACAACGAGCAGTACTTC. The encoded protein is CAWSGRDNEQYF. This chain connects TRBV30 to TRBJ2-7, with a possible D match to TRBD1 (6 bases). From germline, CDR1 is GTSNPN and CDR2 SVGIG (reference sequence). This CDR3 contains 12 residues. Between the trimmed V and J ends, which lost 1 base and 5 bases, there was a span of 9 bases.

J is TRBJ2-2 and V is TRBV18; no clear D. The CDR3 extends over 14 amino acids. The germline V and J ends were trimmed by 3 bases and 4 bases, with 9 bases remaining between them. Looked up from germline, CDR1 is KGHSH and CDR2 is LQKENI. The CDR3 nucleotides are TGTGCCAGCTCACCTGCCTCTACCACCGGGGAGCTGTTTTTT. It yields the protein CASSPASTTGELFF.

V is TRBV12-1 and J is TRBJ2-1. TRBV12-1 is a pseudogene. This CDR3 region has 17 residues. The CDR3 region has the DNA TGTGCCAGCAGCTCCCTTGCTAGGGCCATCACCTACAATGAGCAGTTCTTC. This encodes CASSSLARAITYNEQFF.

The CDR3 DNA sequence: TGCGCCAGCAGCTTGTTGTGGACTAGCGGGAGGGGCTACAATGAGCAGTTCTTC. Its translation: CASSLLWTSGRGYNEQFF. This sequence joins TRBV5-1 and TRBJ2-1; TRBD2 matches at 15 bases. This CDR3 comprises 18 residues. Germline trimming cut 1 base from V and 3 bases from J; bases unmatched to any gene: 5. CDR1 is SGHRS and CDR2 is YFSETQ in the germline V gene.

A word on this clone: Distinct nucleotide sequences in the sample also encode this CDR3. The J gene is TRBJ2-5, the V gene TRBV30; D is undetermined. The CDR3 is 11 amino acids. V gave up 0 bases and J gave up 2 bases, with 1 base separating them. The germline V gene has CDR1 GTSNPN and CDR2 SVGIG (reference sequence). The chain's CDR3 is CAWSVQETQYF. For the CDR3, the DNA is TGTGCCTGGAGTGTACAAGAGACCCAGTACTTC.

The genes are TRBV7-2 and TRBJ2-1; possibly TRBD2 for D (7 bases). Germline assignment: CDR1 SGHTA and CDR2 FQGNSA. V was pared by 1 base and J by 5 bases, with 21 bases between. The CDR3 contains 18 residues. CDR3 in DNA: TGTGCCAGCAGCTTAGTGGTCCGGGGGGCGCGGTTCGACAATGAGCAGTTCTTC. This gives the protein CASSLVVRGARFDNEQFF.

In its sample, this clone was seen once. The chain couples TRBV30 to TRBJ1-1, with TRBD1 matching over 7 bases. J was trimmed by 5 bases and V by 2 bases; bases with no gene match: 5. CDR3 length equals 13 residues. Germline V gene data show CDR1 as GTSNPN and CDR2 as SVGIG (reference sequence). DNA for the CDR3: TGTGCCTGGAGTTTAGGGGGCGCAACTGAAGCTTTCTTT. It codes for CAWSLGGATEAFF.

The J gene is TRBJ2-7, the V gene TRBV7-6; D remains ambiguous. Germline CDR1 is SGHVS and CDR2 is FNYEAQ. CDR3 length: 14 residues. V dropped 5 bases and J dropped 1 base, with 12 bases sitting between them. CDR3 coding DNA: TGTGCCAGCAGCCTACAGCATTTGTCCTACGAGCAGTACTTC. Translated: CASSLQHLSYEQYF.